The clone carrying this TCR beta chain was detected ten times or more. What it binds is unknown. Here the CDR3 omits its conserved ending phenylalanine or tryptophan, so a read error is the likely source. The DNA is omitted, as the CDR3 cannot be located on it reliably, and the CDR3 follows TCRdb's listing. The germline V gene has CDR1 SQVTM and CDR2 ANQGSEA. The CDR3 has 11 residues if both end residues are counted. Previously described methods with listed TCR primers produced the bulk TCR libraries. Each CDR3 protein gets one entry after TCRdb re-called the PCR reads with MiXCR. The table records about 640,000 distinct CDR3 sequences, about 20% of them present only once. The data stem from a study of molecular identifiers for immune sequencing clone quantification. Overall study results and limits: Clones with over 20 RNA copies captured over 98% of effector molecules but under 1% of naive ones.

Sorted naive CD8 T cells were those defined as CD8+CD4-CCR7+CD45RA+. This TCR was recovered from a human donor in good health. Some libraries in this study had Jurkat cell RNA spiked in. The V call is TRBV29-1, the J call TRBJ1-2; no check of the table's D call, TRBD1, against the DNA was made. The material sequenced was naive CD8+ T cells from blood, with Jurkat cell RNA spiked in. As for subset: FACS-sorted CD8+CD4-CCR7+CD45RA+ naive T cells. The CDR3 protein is CSILTGGVMFL.